One and the same sample provided the 12 T cell receptor beta chains below, sequenced in a study of blood T cell repertoires in COVID-19. Method: immunoSEQ multiplex PCR; TCRdb's copy keeps in-frame clones and lacks some. The sample records 150,000 or so clones, about 80% being singletons. Sequenced: peripheral blood. Source of these receptors: a woman aged 60-75 years with COVID-19, enrolled during active disease.

This clone was counted a single time. J is TRBJ2-5 and V is TRBV6-6; 14 bases are a match to TRBD2. Per germline, CDR1 MNHNY and CDR2 SVGAGI (reference sequence). This CDR3 spans 17 amino acids. The trim removed 5 bases at V and 4 bases at J, leaving 9 bases unmatched. The CDR3 reads CASSPAGTSGRGETQYF. The CDR3 nucleotides read TGTGCCAGCAGTCCCGCTGGGACTAGCGGGAGAGGAGAGACCCAGTACTTC.

V is TRBV11-3 and J is TRBJ2-1; D may be TRBD2 (5 bases). Germline CDR1 SGHNT, CDR2 YENEEA. The CDR3 is 13 residues long. Trimming shortened V by 6 bases and J by 6 bases, and 12 bases separated the two germline ends. This chain's CDR3 is CASRGASSNEQFF. CDR3 nucleotides: TGTGCCAGCAGGGGAGCTTCTTCCAATGAGCAGTTCTTC.

The CDR3 protein is CASRETGTANEKLFF. The CDR3 DNA follows: TGTGCCAGCAGGGAGACAGGGACGGCTAATGAAAAACTGTTTTTT. The rearrangement joins TRBV11-2 to TRBJ1-4; 7 bases fit TRBD1. The CDR3 runs to 15 residues. V was clipped by 6 bases and J by 3 bases; unmatched bases: 7. Germline V gene sequence: CDR1 SGHAT, CDR2 FQNNGV.

V is TRBV10-1 and J is TRBJ1-1; possible D gene TRBD1, 5 bases. The CDR3 contains 13 residues. Trimming took off 3 bases at V and 4 bases at J, with 9 bases between the two ends. Germline CDR1 reads WNHNN; CDR2 reads SYGVQD (reference sequence). The CDR3 spells CASSEPGSTEAFF. The CDR3 nucleotides read TGCGCCAGCAGTGAACCAGGGTCCACTGAAGCTTTCTTT.

The genes are TRBV19 and TRBJ1-5; D gene ambiguous. The CDR3 contains 14 residues. Trimming cost V 3 bases and J 4 bases, with 10 bases left between them. CDR1 and CDR2 (germline): LNHDA, SQIVND (reference sequence). CDR3 DNA sequence: TGTGCCAGTAGTATCCCCGGCGGGAATCAGCCCCAGCATTTT. The encoded protein is CASSIPGGNQPQHF.

This chain links TRBV9 with TRBJ2-3; no firm D call. V dropped 7 bases and J dropped 1 base, with 13 bases sitting between them. The CDR3 has 14 amino acids. Per the germline V gene, CDR1 is SGDLS and CDR2 is YYNGEE. The CDR3 sequence: CASSSSRGTDTQYF. CDR3 sequence (DNA): TGTGCCAGCTCCTCGAGCCGGGGCACAGATACGCAGTATTTT.

This sequence joins TRBV5-6 and TRBJ2-5; D possibly corresponds to TRBD2 (5 bases). Germline V gene lookup returns CDR1 SGHDT and CDR2 YYEEEE. V gave up 0 bases and J gave up 7 bases, with 10 bases separating them. The CDR3 contains 13 residues. The CDR3 here is CASSLAGGGTQYF. CDR3 DNA: TGTGCCAGCAGCTTGGCCGGAGGAGGGACCCAGTACTTC.

The V gene is TRBV10-2, the J gene TRBJ2-3; TRBD2 matches 7 bases. J gave up 1 base and V 2 bases, and 3 bases lay outside the gene matches. The V gene's germline CDR1 is WSHSY and CDR2 SAAADI. The CDR3 loop spans 15 amino acids. CDR3 sequence: CASSETSVRTDTQYF. CDR3 sequence (DNA): TGCGCCAGCAGTGAGACTAGCGTACGCACAGATACGCAGTATTTT.

This chain uses TRBV5-5 with TRBJ2-7; a weak D match, TRBD1 (6 bases). In germline, CDR1 is SGHKS, CDR2 YYEKEE (reference sequence). V was cut by 2 bases and J by 0 bases, with 12 bases left in between. CDR3 length: 15 amino acids. The CDR3 region is CASSLGQLNSYEQYV. As DNA, the CDR3 is TGTGCCAGCAGCTTAGGACAGTTGAACTCCTACGAGCAGTACGTC.

The gene calls are TRBV20-1 and TRBJ1-1; D uncertain. CDR3 length: 11 amino acids. Trimming cost V 1 base and J 7 bases, with 7 bases left between them. Germline CDR1 and CDR2: DFQATT and SNEGSKA (reference sequence). Written as DNA, the CDR3 is TGCAGTGCTAGAGTCACAGATGAAGCTTTCTTT. Translating it yields CSARVTDEAFF.

This clone was seen only a few times. J is TRBJ1-1 and V is TRBV2, with TRBD1 as a possible D gene (6 bases). The CDR3 length is 15 residues. V dropped 6 bases and J dropped 4 bases, with 18 bases sitting between them. Germline V lookup: CDR1 SNHLY, CDR2 FYNNEI. The CDR3 DNA is TGTGCCAGCAGGTATTATAGTACAGGGACCACTGAAGCTTTCTTT. It encodes CASRYYSTGTTEAFF.

This CDR3 is CASGIAGGGTQYF. Here the CDR3 DNA reads TGCGCCAGTGGGATAGCGGGAGGGGGGACCCAGTACTTC. This chain links TRBV10-2 with TRBJ2-5; 11 bases are shared with TRBD2. The CDR3 has 13 residues. V shed 9 bases and J 7 bases; nucleotides not matched to a gene: 7. CDR1 and CDR2 from the germline V gene are WSHSY and SAAADI.